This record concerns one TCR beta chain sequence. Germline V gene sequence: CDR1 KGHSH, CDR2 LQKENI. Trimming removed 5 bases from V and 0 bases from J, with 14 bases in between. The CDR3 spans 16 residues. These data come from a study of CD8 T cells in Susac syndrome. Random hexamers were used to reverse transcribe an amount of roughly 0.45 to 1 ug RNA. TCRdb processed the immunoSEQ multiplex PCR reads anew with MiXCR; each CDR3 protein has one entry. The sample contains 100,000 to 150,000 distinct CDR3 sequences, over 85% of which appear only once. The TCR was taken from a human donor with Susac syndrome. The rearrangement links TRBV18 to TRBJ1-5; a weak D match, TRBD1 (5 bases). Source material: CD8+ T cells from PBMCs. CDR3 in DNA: TGTGCCAGCTCATCGGGGGGACCCTATAGCAATCAGCCCCAGCATTTT. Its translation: CASSSGGPYSNQPQHF.